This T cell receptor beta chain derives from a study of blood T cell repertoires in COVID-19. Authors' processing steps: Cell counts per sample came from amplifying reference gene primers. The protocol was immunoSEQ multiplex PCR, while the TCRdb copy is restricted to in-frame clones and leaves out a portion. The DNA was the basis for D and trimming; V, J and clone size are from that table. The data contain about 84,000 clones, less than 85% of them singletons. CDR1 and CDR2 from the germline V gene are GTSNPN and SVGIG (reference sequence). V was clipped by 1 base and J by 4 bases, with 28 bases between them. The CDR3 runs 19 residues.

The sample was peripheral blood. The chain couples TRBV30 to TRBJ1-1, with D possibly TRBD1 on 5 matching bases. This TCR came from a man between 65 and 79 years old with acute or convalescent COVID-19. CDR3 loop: CAWSAFTGDLFRGSTEAFF. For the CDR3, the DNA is TGTGCCTGGAGTGCCTTCACAGGAGATCTCTTTAGGGGAAGCACTGAAGCTTTCTTT.